The next 30 T cell receptor beta chains were all read from a single sample in a study of blood T cell repertoires in COVID-19. Profiled with immunoSEQ multiplex PCR; TCRdb holds only in-frame clones, not every one. The table includes under 300,000 clones, 84% detected once. Sequencing used peripheral blood. These receptors came from a man in his forties or fifties who had recovered from COVID-19.

The chain recombines TRBV7-2 with TRBJ1-2, with 9 nucleotides matching TRBD1. With V trimmed by 5 bases and J by 6 bases, 10 bases remained unmatched. Germline loops: CDR1 SGHTA, CDR2 FQGNSA. The CDR3 spans 15 residues. This CDR3 reads CASSASGTGSHGYTF. The CDR3 DNA reads TGTGCCAGCAGCGCCTCCGGGACAGGGAGCCATGGCTACACCTTC. The whole variable domain, filled in from reference TRBV7-2 and TRBJ1-2, reads GAGVSQSPSNKVTEKGKDVELRCDPISGHTALYWYRQSLGQGLEFLIYFQGNSAPDKSGLPSDRFSAERTGGSVSTLTIQRTQQEDSAVYLCASSASGTGSHGYTFGSGTRLTVV.

The chain has TRBV24-1 and TRBJ2-3; 8 bases map to TRBD1. The CDR3 covers 14 residues. Germline values: CDR1 KGHDR, CDR2 SFDVKD. The trim removed 10 bases at V and 0 bases at J, leaving 5 bases unmatched. The CDR3: CATSDRDSTDTQYF. Written as DNA, the CDR3 is TGTGCCACGTCGGACAGGGACAGCACAGATACGCAGTATTTT.

The V and J genes are TRBV3-1 (or the pseudogene TRBV3-2) and TRBJ1-2; no clear D. The CDR3 totals 14 residues. Between the trimmed V and J ends, which lost 0 bases and 8 bases, there was a span of 13 bases. From germline, CDR1 is LGHDT and CDR2 YNNKEL (reference sequence). The DNA for the CDR3 is TGTGCCAGCAGCCAAGATCGGGGAGATACAGGCTACACCTTC. It is translated as CASSQDRGDTGYTF.

The rearrangement joins TRBV7-2 to TRBJ1-2, with D perhaps TRBD1 (5 bases). This CDR3 has 14 amino acids. From germline, CDR1 is SGHTA and CDR2 FQGNSA. V dropped 5 bases and J dropped 5 bases, with 15 bases sitting between them. CDR3 coding DNA: TGTGCCAGCAGCCCCATGGTGGGGGGGTATGGCTACACCTTC. As protein: CASSPMVGGYGYTF.

This clone is a singleton in its sample. The chain is built from TRBV7-9 and TRBJ2-7; a weak D match, TRBD1 (6 bases). The CDR3 is made up of 15 amino acids. Trimming cost V 5 bases and J 0 bases, with 14 bases left between them. Germline CDR1 reads SEHNR; CDR2 reads FQNEAQ (reference sequence). The CDR3 region is CASSPPGTPSYEQYF. The CDR3 region has the DNA TGTGCCAGCAGCCCACCCGGGACACCCTCCTACGAGCAGTACTTC.

V usage is TRBV5-1 and J usage is TRBJ1-2, with TRBD1 matching 10 bases. CDR3 length equals 16 residues. Trimming at V came to 4 bases and at J to 8 bases, leaving 14 bases not matched to a gene. Germline CDR1 SGHRS, CDR2 YFSETQ. In DNA, the CDR3 is TGCGCCAGCAGCCCCACTTCCGGGACAGGGGAAGGAGGCTACACCTTC. This translates into CASSPTSGTGEGGYTF.

This chain uses TRBV9 with TRBJ2-3, with no clear D. Looked up from germline, CDR1 is SGDLS and CDR2 is YYNGEE. This CDR3 has 15 amino acids. Trimming cost V 1 base and J 3 bases, with 12 bases left between them. CDR3 residues: CASSVSVGATDTQYF. DNA of the CDR3: TGTGCCAGCAGCGTATCGGTCGGAGCTACAGATACGCAGTATTTT.

The chain employs TRBV4-1 and TRBJ2-1; 15 bases match TRBD2. The junction had 6 bases not matched to a gene; V was cut back by 3 bases and J by 0 bases. The CDR3 runs to 19 residues. In germline, CDR1 is MGHRA, CDR2 YSYEKL. The CDR3 DNA follows: TGCGCCAGCAGCCACGGACTAGCGGGAGGGAAAAGCTCCTACAATGAGCAGTTCTTC. Encoded protein: CASSHGLAGGKSSYNEQFF.

With regard to this clone: Other DNA sequences in this specimen translate into the identical CDR3. This chain connects TRBV2 to TRBJ2-3; weak D call: TRBD1 (6 bases). V was clipped by 0 bases and J by 2 bases, with 9 bases between them. The CDR3 totals 15 residues. Germline-derived CDR1 and CDR2 are SNHLY and FYNNEI. The CDR3 is CASSEARDITDTQYF. The CDR3 DNA reads TGTGCCAGCAGTGAAGCAAGGGACATCACAGATACGCAGTATTTT.

V usage is TRBV6-1 and J usage is TRBJ1-4; TRBD1 might be the D (5 bases). The CDR3 spans 14 residues. V was clipped by 3 bases and J by 3 bases, with 8 bases between them. CDR1 and CDR2 from the germline V gene are MNHNS and SASEGT. This CDR3 is CASSEVTANEKLFF. The CDR3 bases are TGTGCCAGCAGTGAGGTGACAGCTAATGAAAAACTGTTTTTT.

This clone was seen a few times. The CDR3 nucleotides read TGTGCCAGCAGTTATAGGCTCCCACGACAGGCCGGAGAAGAGACCCAGTACTTC. It encodes CASSYRLPRQAGEETQYF. V gene TRBV6-2 or TRBV6-3 combines with J gene TRBJ2-5, with a tentative D call TRBD1 (6 bases). The V end was cut by 3 bases, the J end by 3 bases, with 23 bases between. Per germline, CDR1 MNHEY and CDR2 SVGEGT. This CDR3 is built from 18 residues.

As regards this clone: Its ends do not fully match the called genes, so a read error is possible. The J gene is TRBJ2-7, the V gene TRBV15, with 11 nucleotides matching TRBD2. Per germline, CDR1 LNHNV and CDR2 YYDKDF (reference sequence). The CDR3 extends over 15 amino acids. This chain's CDR3 is CATSRDSWASGRPHF. CDR3 nucleotide sequence: TGTGCCACCAGCAGAGATAGTTGGGCTAGCGGGAGGCCCCACTTC.

The rearrangement uses TRBV4-1 and TRBJ2-7; a weak D match, TRBD2 (7 bases). Trimming removed 0 bases at V and 2 bases at J, with 17 bases between. The length of the CDR3 is 17 residues. Germline-derived CDR1 and CDR2 are MGHRA and YSYEKL. This CDR3 reads CASSQDLLDSGTYEQYF. The CDR3 nucleotides read TGCGCCAGCAGCCAAGATCTTCTGGACAGCGGGACCTACGAGCAGTACTTC.

V and J are TRBV7-8 and TRBJ1-1; D call uncertain. The germline gives CDR1 SGHVS, CDR2 FQNEAQ. CDR3 size: 16 residues. The V gene lost 2 bases and the J gene lost 1 base, with 14 bases spanning the gap. The CDR3 DNA is TGTGCCAGCAGCTTATCGCTAGTAGGCGGGAACACTGAAGCTTTCTTT. Translated, it gives CASSLSLVGGNTEAFF. The full variable domain, completed using reference TRBV7-8 and TRBJ1-1, is GAGVSQSPRYKVAKRGQDVALRCDPISGHVSLFWYQQALGQGPEFLTYFQNEAQLDKSGLPSDRFFAERPEGSVSTLKIQRTQQEDSAVYLCASSLSLVGGNTEAFFGQGTRLTVV.

This clone was seen more than once but under ten times. V usage is TRBV19 and J usage is TRBJ1-2; TRBD1 matches 10 bases. Germline assignment: CDR1 LNHDA and CDR2 SQIVND (reference sequence). CDR3 length: 16 amino acids. Unmatched junction bases numbered 9, after V lost 6 bases and J lost 2 bases. The CDR3 spells CASRTGGEGFNYGYTF. The CDR3 DNA sequence: TGTGCCAGTAGGACAGGGGGCGAAGGGTTCAACTATGGCTACACCTTC.

The rearrangement links TRBV10-3 to TRBJ1-2, with D hard to call. Trimming shortened V by 9 bases and J by 5 bases, and 16 bases separated the two germline ends. The CDR3 consists of 13 residues. Germline V gives CDR1 ENHRY, CDR2 SYGVKD. The CDR3 loop is CAIRAGVEYGYTF. CDR3 nucleotides: TGTGCCATTCGAGCCGGGGTAGAATATGGCTACACCTTC.

J is TRBJ1-1 and V is TRBV30; the D gene is possibly TRBD1 (6 bases). The CDR3 has 16 amino acids. Germline CDR1 GTSNPN, CDR2 SVGIG (reference sequence). V was cut by 3 bases and J by 0 bases, with 17 bases left in between. The CDR3 protein is CAWSGPYTGLNTEAFF. Here the CDR3 DNA reads TGTGCCTGGAGCGGGCCATATACAGGGTTGAACACTGAAGCTTTCTTT.

V gene TRBV19 combines with J gene TRBJ2-7; TRBD2 is a possible D gene (8 bases). Germline V gene sequence: CDR1 LNHDA, CDR2 SQIVND (reference sequence). Trimming took off 6 bases at V and 6 bases at J, with 24 bases between the two ends. CDR3 length: 16 amino acids. The CDR3 sequence is CASSTGGRGHPGEQYF. The CDR3 DNA sequence: TGTGCCAGTAGCACGGGGGGGAGGGGGCACCCGGGCGAGCAGTACTTC. Full variable domain (rest looked up from reference TRBV19 and TRBJ2-7): DGGITQSPKYLFRKEGQNVTLSCEQNLNHDAMYWYRQDPGQGLRLIYYSQIVNDFQKGDIAEGYSVSREKKESFPLTVTSAQKNPTAFYLCASSTGGRGHPGEQYFGPGTRLTVT.

The V call is TRBV5-4, the J call TRBJ2-3; 10 nucleotides agree with TRBD1. Trimming cost V 3 bases and J 6 bases; bases outside gene matches: 4. The V gene's germline CDR1 is SGHNT and CDR2 YYREEE (reference sequence). The CDR3 extends over 14 amino acids. The CDR3 is CASSWDRGPDTQYF. The CDR3 coding sequence is TGTGCCAGCAGCTGGGACAGGGGCCCGGATACGCAGTATTTT.

The J gene is TRBJ2-3, the V gene TRBV21-1; the table's TRBD2 call for D was not verified on the DNA. TRBV21-1 is deemed a pseudogene. This CDR3 has 17 residues. CDR3 residues: CASSLGTSRICTDTQYF. The DNA for the CDR3 is TGTGCCAGCAGCCTTGGGACTAGCAGAATTTGCACAGATACGCAGTATTTT.

This clone was detected once. The chain has TRBV2 and TRBJ1-2, with D possibly being TRBD1 (6 bases). V lost 10 bases and J 5 bases, leaving 20 bases between the germline ends. CDR3 size: 14 residues. Germline-derived CDR1 and CDR2 are SNHLY and FYNNEI. The DNA for the CDR3 is TGTGCCAACTCCAGGGGCGGCCAAGCGTATGGCTACACCTTC. Residues: CANSRGGQAYGYTF. Supplemented by reference TRBV2 and TRBJ1-2, the full variable domain reads EPEVTQTPSHQVTQMGQEVILRCVPISNHLYFYWYRQILGQKVEFLVSFYNNEISEKSEIFDDQFSVERPDGSNFTLKIRSTKLEDSAMYFCANSRGGQAYGYTFGSGTRLTVV.

The chain employs TRBV15 and TRBJ2-5; D not resolved. This CDR3 is built from 16 residues. V was pared by 0 bases and J by 1 base, with 12 bases between. In germline, CDR1 is LNHNV, CDR2 YYDKDF (reference sequence). The CDR3: CATSRDYSRSQETQYF. For the CDR3, the DNA is TGTGCCACCAGCAGAGATTACAGCAGGTCCCAAGAGACCCAGTACTTC.

The chain couples TRBV6-1 to TRBJ1-4; D remains unclear. Germline CDR1 reads MNHNS; CDR2 reads SASEGT. Trimming took off 2 bases at V and 8 bases at J, with 6 bases between the two ends. The CDR3 totals 12 residues. CDR3 nucleotides: TGTGCCAGCAGTGAAATCTCGGAAAAACTGTTTTTT. Encoded protein: CASSEISEKLFF.

This chain links TRBV12-5 with TRBJ1-4; D remains unclear. Trimming cost V 1 base and J 5 bases, with 5 bases left between them. The CDR3 is made up of 13 amino acids. Per germline, CDR1 LGHNT and CDR2 FRNRAP. The chain's CDR3 is CASGLDLNEKLFF. Written as DNA, the CDR3 is TGTGCTAGTGGTTTGGACCTAAATGAAAAACTGTTTTTT.

The gene calls are TRBV6-5 and TRBJ2-2; 7 nucleotides line up with TRBD1. Unmatched junction bases numbered 6, after V lost 4 bases and J lost 4 bases. Germline V gene lookup returns CDR1 MNHEY and CDR2 SVGAGI. This CDR3 comprises 15 residues. CDR3 in DNA: TGTGCCAGCAGTTTCAGGGGGAGAGGCACCGGGGAGCTGTTTTTT. It specifies CASSFRGRGTGELFF.

The chain is built from TRBV7-9 and TRBJ2-5, with D possibly matching TRBD1 (6 bases). Trimming removed 5 bases from V and 3 bases from J, with 13 bases in between. CDR3 length: 14 residues. Germline assignment: CDR1 SEHNR and CDR2 FQNEAQ (reference sequence). The CDR3 nucleotides are TGTGCCAGCAGCCCCCCCGGGACAAAAGAGACCCAGTACTTC. As protein: CASSPPGTKETQYF.

The rearrangement uses TRBV7-2 and TRBJ1-1; 9 bases fit TRBD1. The CDR3 covers 14 residues. The germline CDR1 and CDR2 sequences are SGHTA and FQGNSA. The ends lost 5 bases at V and 4 bases at J; junction bases unmatched: 5. For the CDR3, the DNA is TGTGCCAGCAGCCCGGGACAGGGTACCACTGAAGCTTTCTTT. This gives the protein CASSPGQGTTEAFF.

V is TRBV28 and J is TRBJ1-2; TRBD1 agrees at 7 bases. Germline V gene lookup returns CDR1 MDHEN and CDR2 SYDVKM. The CDR3 is 13 residues long. After removal of 2 bases from V and 5 bases from J, the junction contained 2 bases not matched to a gene. DNA of the CDR3: TGTGCCAGCAGTTTAGGCAGGGGGTATGGCTACACCTTC. This gives the protein CASSLGRGYGYTF.

The V gene is TRBV11-3, the J gene TRBJ2-1; D possibly corresponds to TRBD2 (7 bases). The CDR3 runs to 14 residues. Deletions cut 5 bases from V and 9 bases from J, with 17 bases between. Germline CDR1 reads SGHNT; CDR2 reads YENEEA. Here the CDR3 DNA reads TGTGCCAGCAGCATTATCAGGGAGGGGGGTGAGCAGTTCTTC. This codes for CASSIIREGGEQFF.

This chain uses TRBV27 with TRBJ2-3; TRBD2 matches 9 bases. CDR3 length: 16 residues. V gave up 4 bases and J gave up 4 bases; unmatched junction bases: 9. CDR1 is MNHEY and CDR2 is SMNVEV in the germline V gene (reference sequence). The CDR3 is CASSYGSGRGSDTQYF. The CDR3, as DNA: TGTGCCAGCAGTTACGGTAGCGGGAGAGGGTCAGATACGCAGTATTTT.